The 19 T cell receptor beta chains below come from one sample, sequenced in a study of T cell responses to AZD1222 COVID-19 vaccine. Produced via immunoSEQ multiplex PCR; TCRdb's table is partial and in-frame only. The sample carries almost 70,000 clones, about four fifths recorded once. Material: peripheral blood, obtained 28 days after the second AZD1222 dose. The receptors come from an adult who received the AZD1222 COVID-19 vaccine.

The CDR3 region has the DNA TGTGCCAGCAGTTTATTCGGAGGGACAGGTTTTCCCTATGGCTACACCTTC. It codes for CASSLFGGTGFPYGYTF. The rearrangement joins TRBV27 to TRBJ1-2; 8 bases agree with TRBD1. The V segment lost 1 base and the J segment 4 bases; nucleotides outside the gene matches: 11. Germline assignment: CDR1 MNHEY and CDR2 SMNVEV (reference sequence). This CDR3 spans 17 amino acids.

Only a few counts were recorded for this clone. This chain links TRBV10-1 with TRBJ2-2; 12 bases align to TRBD2. The CDR3 runs 20 residues. V was pared by 8 bases and J by 0 bases, with 16 bases of the junction left unmatched. Germline V gene data show CDR1 as WNHNN and CDR2 as SYGVQD (reference sequence). As DNA, the CDR3 is TGCGCCAGCGGATCGATGCGGACTAGCGGGGAATCCGCGAACACCGGGGAGCTGTTTTTT. Residues: CASGSMRTSGESANTGELFF.

This clone appeared once. The gene calls are TRBV5-4 and TRBJ2-3; no clear D gene. This CDR3 is built from 13 residues. The V gene's germline CDR1 is SGHNT and CDR2 YYREEE (reference sequence). With 2 bases removed from V and 0 bases from J, the gap between germline ends came to 4 bases. Here the CDR3 reads CASSFWSTDTQYF. CDR3 DNA: TGTGCCAGCAGCTTCTGGAGCACAGATACGCAGTATTTT.

The chain has TRBV12-5 and TRBJ1-6; D may be TRBD1 (5 bases). Per the germline V gene, CDR1 is LGHNT and CDR2 is FRNRAP. Trimming cost V 2 bases and J 6 bases, with 11 bases left between them. The CDR3 consists of 15 residues. CDR3 sequence: CASGLTQEFNSPLHF. The CDR3 DNA reads as TGTGCTAGTGGTTTGACACAGGAATTTAATTCACCCCTCCACTTT.

This chain joins TRBV5-4 and TRBJ1-2, with D tentatively TRBD1 (5 bases). The CDR3 sequence is 16 residues long. The V gene lost 3 bases and the J gene lost 2 bases, with 17 bases spanning the gap. Germline V gene sequence: CDR1 SGHNT, CDR2 YYREEE (reference sequence). The CDR3 spells CASSSPDDPGNYGYTF. In nucleotides, the CDR3 is TGTGCCAGCAGCTCGCCGGATGATCCAGGGAACTATGGCTACACCTTC.

The chain recombines TRBV9 with TRBJ2-1, with 8 bases fitting TRBD2. The J segment lost 3 bases and the V segment lost 0 bases, leaving 2 bases of the junction unmatched. The germline V gene has CDR1 SGDLS and CDR2 YYNGEE. The CDR3 sequence is 15 residues long. DNA of the CDR3: TGTGCCAGCAGCGTAGTAGCGGGGATCTACAATGAGCAGTTCTTC. Protein sequence: CASSVVAGIYNEQFF.

This clone occurred once. The J gene is TRBJ2-1, the V gene TRBV11-1; D gene unclear. The CDR3 runs 11 residues. Between the trimmed V and J ends, which lost 2 bases and 7 bases, there was a span of 3 bases. CDR1 is SGHAT and CDR2 is FQDESV in the germline V gene (reference sequence). The CDR3 DNA reads as TGTGCCAGCAGCTTAAAAAATGAGCAGTTCTTC. Residues: CASSLKNEQFF.

This sequence joins TRBV30 and TRBJ2-5; D may be TRBD1 or TRBD2 (6 bases each). Trimming took 3 bases from V and 5 from J, leaving 13 bases between them. The CDR3 extends over 13 amino acids. Germline V lookup: CDR1 GTSNPN, CDR2 SVGIG (reference sequence). This CDR3 is CAWRIGGGETQYF. The CDR3 nucleotides read TGTGCCTGGAGGATCGGGGGCGGTGAGACCCAGTACTTC.

The CDR3 sequence is CASSQGGQGRDIQYF. DNA for the CDR3: TGCGCCAGCAGCCAAGGGGGACAAGGGAGGGACATTCAGTACTTC. The gene calls are TRBV4-3 and TRBJ2-4; D is perhaps TRBD2 (7 bases). Trimming removed 1 base from V and 8 bases from J, with 15 bases in between. There are 15 residues in the CDR3. Germline CDR1 LGHNA, CDR2 YSLEER.

J is TRBJ2-7 and V is TRBV5-1; no clear D gene. The germline CDR1 and CDR2 sequences are SGHRS and YFSETQ. V lost 4 bases to trimming and J lost 3 bases, with 11 bases between them. The CDR3 is made up of 13 amino acids. In DNA form, the CDR3 reads TGCGCCAGCAGCACGACCGGTTACTACGAGCAGTACTTC. This encodes CASSTTGYYEQYF.

The V call is TRBV5-1, the J call TRBJ2-2; D possibly corresponds to TRBD2 (5 bases). V shed 0 bases and J shed 5 bases, with 17 bases lying between them. Germline CDR1 reads SGHRS; CDR2 reads YFSETQ. The CDR3 is made up of 17 amino acids. In DNA, the CDR3 is TGCGCCAGCAGCTTGGGGGCCGGGATCCTGAGTACCGGGGAGCTGTTTTTT. This gives the protein CASSLGAGILSTGELFF.

The sample holds one count of this clone. The chain joins TRBV6-5 to TRBJ1-1; the D is unclear. The V end was cut by 7 bases, the J end by 1 base, with 13 bases between. The germline V gene encodes CDR1 MNHEY and CDR2 SVGAGI. The CDR3 consists of 14 residues. The CDR3 nucleotides read TGTGCCAGCACCAGGACTGGCACGAACACTGAAGCTTTCTTT. Protein sequence: CASTRTGTNTEAFF.

V is TRBV2 and J is TRBJ2-1, with 13 bases that match TRBD2. The ends lost 4 bases at V and 3 bases at J; junction bases unmatched: 0. There are 15 residues in the CDR3. Germline V gene lookup returns CDR1 SNHLY and CDR2 FYNNEI. This CDR3 is CASSGLAGGYNEQFF. In DNA form, the CDR3 reads TGTGCCAGCAGTGGACTAGCGGGGGGCTACAATGAGCAGTTCTTC.

This chain links TRBV6-5 with TRBJ2-5; a possible D gene is TRBD2 (5 bases). V lost 5 bases and J lost 5, with 12 bases in between. Germline V gene sequence: CDR1 MNHEY, CDR2 SVGAGI. The CDR3 spans 13 residues. The CDR3 is CASSTRNLETQYF. CDR3 in DNA: TGTGCCAGCAGTACTAGGAATTTGGAGACCCAGTACTTC.

On this clone itself: Within the sample, other DNA sequences also encode this same CDR3. The rearrangement links TRBV5-6 to TRBJ2-7; 12 positions agree with TRBD2. The germline CDR1 and CDR2 sequences are SGHDT and YYEEEE. V was pared by 10 bases and J by 4 bases, with 15 bases of the junction left unmatched. The length of the CDR3 is 16 residues. The CDR3 DNA reads TGTGCCCGCCGCGGGGATCTAGCGGGGGGGCCGTACGAGCAGTACTTC. Translated, it gives CARRGDLAGGPYEQYF.

The genes are TRBV12-5 and TRBJ2-1, with D possibly being TRBD2 (5 bases). Germline V gives CDR1 LGHNT, CDR2 FRNRAP. The V end was cut by 5 bases, the J end by 0 bases, with 11 bases between. This CDR3 is 15 amino acids long. CDR3 coding DNA: TGTGCTAGTGGTCTTATGGGGAGCTCCTACAATGAGCAGTTCTTC. Translating gives CASGLMGSSYNEQFF.

The V and J genes are TRBV11-2 and TRBJ1-1; D is possibly TRBD1 (5 bases). CDR1 SGHAT and CDR2 FQNNGV come from the germline V gene. The CDR3 runs to 15 residues. The V end lost 5 bases, the J end lost 1 base, and 14 bases lay between the germline ends. CDR3 bases: TGTGCCAGCAGCGGAATCAGGGATCGGAACACTGAAGCTTTCTTT. It encodes CASSGIRDRNTEAFF.

The V call is TRBV7-8, the J call TRBJ1-1; tentatively, D is TRBD1 (5 bases). Germline V gives CDR1 SGHVS, CDR2 FQNEAQ. The CDR3 contains 16 residues. The ends were cut back, 1 base at V and 8 bases at J, with 20 bases in the middle. The CDR3 DNA is TGTGCCAGCAGCTTAGAGTTCGGGGGGGTTCCCCCCGAAGCTTTCTTT. It specifies CASSLEFGGVPPEAFF.

V usage is TRBV7-2 and J usage is TRBJ2-1, with D uncertain. The CDR3 runs 14 residues. Germline assignment: CDR1 SGHTA and CDR2 FQGNSA. The germline V and J ends were trimmed by 1 base and 8 bases, with 12 bases remaining between them. The CDR3 DNA reads TGTGCCAGCAGCTTAGGTCCCCGGGTCCATGAGCAGTTCTTC. This codes for CASSLGPRVHEQFF.